This T cell receptor (beta chain) was found in a study of blood T cell repertoires in COVID-19. Looking at the study overall: Acute and convalescent COVID-19 samples came from the United States, Italy and Spain. T cells, B-cell-depleted T cells, or PBMCs supplied cDNA or gDNA.

V trimming: 0 bases; J trimming: 9 bases; junction bases outside the gene matches: 6. The germline CDR1 and CDR2 sequences are MNHEY and SVGAGI. The CDR3 totals 14 residues. Study processing details: Estimates of nucleated cell counts were drawn from the amplification of reference gene primers. The protocol was immunoSEQ multiplex PCR, while the TCRdb copy is restricted to in-frame clones and leaves out a portion. The DNA was the basis for D and trimming; V, J and clone size are from that table. This table holds fewer than 350,000 clones, less than 85% found once. The study assigned cohorts using participant-reported clinical history.

The specimen sequenced was PBMCs or T cells enriched from blood (not recorded which). J is TRBJ2-3 and V is TRBV6-5, with 7 bases aligning to TRBD2. The sequence was collected from a woman in her forties or fifties who had recovered from COVID-19. The CDR3 sequence: CASSYSIGRETQYF. Written as DNA, the CDR3 is TGTGCCAGCAGTTACTCGATCGGGCGGGAGACGCAGTATTTT.